The 28 T cell receptor beta chains given below trace back to one sample, sequenced in a study of human CD8 memory T cell subsets. Libraries for TCR beta were constructed using UMI-labeled 5' RACE. Reanalyzing the 5' RACE reads, TCRdb keeps one entry per CDR3 protein, without DNA. The sample table includes 15,000 or so distinct CDR3 sequences. The sample consisted of CD8+ stem-like memory T cells (TSCM and TCM) sorted from PBMCs. Described subset: stem-like memory CD8 T cells (TSTEM), CCR7+ PD-1- TIGIT-. These receptors originate from a human donor in good health.

The rearrangement uses TRBV18 and TRBJ2-1. CDR3 size: 16 residues. Per the germline V gene, CDR1 is KGHSH and CDR2 is LQKENI. CDR3 sequence reads: CASSPSAGRPYNEQFF.

The chain uses TRBV9 and TRBJ2-4; TCRdb calls TRBD2, which cannot be checked without DNA. Looked up from germline, CDR1 is SGDLS and CDR2 is YYNGEE. The length of the CDR3 is 12 residues. CDR3 loop: CASEGDLNIQYF.

Here the CDR3 reads CASSLERDGAKNIQYF. This chain joins TRBV6-2 or TRBV6-3 and TRBJ2-4; checking the TCRdb D call of TRBD2 is not possible without DNA. The V gene's germline CDR1 is MNHEY and CDR2 SVGEGT. The CDR3 loop spans 16 amino acids.

This chain links TRBV4-3 with TRBJ1-2. This CDR3 is built from 14 residues. Germline V gene lookup returns CDR1 LGHNA and CDR2 YSLEER. The CDR3 is CASSQDSGSYGYTF.

V is TRBV29-1 and J is TRBJ2-4; TCRdb lists TRBD1, though no DNA is available to test this call. CDR3 length equals 14 residues. Germline V CDR1 and CDR2: SQVTM, ANQGSEA. The CDR3 protein is CSVETGEAKNIQYF.

CDR3 loop: CATGRVTSTDTQYF. The gene calls are TRBV15 and TRBJ2-3. This CDR3 spans 14 amino acids. Germline V gives CDR1 LNHNV, CDR2 YYDKDF (reference sequence).

V usage is TRBV19 and J usage is TRBJ1-5; TCRdb gives TRBD1 as the D gene, but with no DNA this cannot be confirmed. Looked up from germline, CDR1 is LNHDA and CDR2 is SQIVND (reference sequence). The CDR3 loop spans 12 amino acids. CDR3 region: CASHRGYQPQHF.

V and J are TRBV12-3 or TRBV12-4 and TRBJ2-7; TCRdb's D call, TRBD2, is unchecked because there is no DNA. The CDR3 runs 14 residues. CDR3 region: CASSVTSGSYEQYF.

The gene calls are TRBV20-1 and TRBJ2-3; the TCRdb call, TRBD2, lacks DNA for checking. The CDR3 is made up of 18 amino acids. CDR1 and CDR2 from the germline V gene are DFQATT and SNEGSKA (reference sequence). CDR3 region: CSARDLVFQSGSTDTQYF.

J is TRBJ1-2 and V is TRBV29-1; as DNA is missing, the TRBD1 call by TCRdb cannot be tested. Germline V CDR1 and CDR2: SQVTM, ANQGSEA. The CDR3 loop spans 14 amino acids. The CDR3 here is CSVWETEKNYGYTF.

The chain uses TRBV6-6 and TRBJ2-1; TCRdb reports TRBD2, a call that lacks DNA to check it against. Germline-derived CDR1 and CDR2 are MNHNY and SVGAGI (reference sequence). The CDR3 has 18 amino acids. The CDR3 sequence is CASSLRAQGTKSYNEQFF.

This chain connects TRBV28 to TRBJ1-4. The CDR3 sequence is 15 residues long. Germline CDR1 is MDHEN and CDR2 is SYDVKM. The CDR3 sequence is CASTQYAVSNEKLFF.

By frequency, this clonotype registers medium-sized. This rearrangement joins TRBV7-8 to TRBJ2-7; TCRdb indicates TRBD1, and absent DNA this call remains unverified. CDR3 length: 17 residues. Germline CDR1 and CDR2: SGHVS and FQNEAQ. This chain's CDR3 is CASSLVVSGQVPSEQYF.

V and J are TRBV19 and TRBJ2-1; TCRdb's D gene call, TRBD1, goes unchecked for lack of DNA. Per the germline V gene, CDR1 is LNHDA and CDR2 is SQIVND (reference sequence). The CDR3 has 13 amino acids. The chain's CDR3 is CASSADRYNEQFF.

The chain joins TRBV6-5 to TRBJ1-5. CDR3 length: 14 amino acids. Germline CDR1 reads MNHEY; CDR2 reads SVGAGI. The CDR3 is CASSYSAPDQPQHF.

This CDR3 is CASSSGVNNPTGELFF. This chain uses TRBV7-7 with TRBJ2-2. The germline CDR1 and CDR2 sequences are SSHAT and FNYEAQ (reference sequence). This CDR3 is 16 amino acids long.

The chain uses TRBV19 and TRBJ2-7; the D call of TRBD1 rests on TCRdb alone, since no DNA is present to check it. The CDR3 is 14 residues long. Germline assignment: CDR1 LNHDA and CDR2 SQIVND (reference sequence). This CDR3 is CASSIQGTAYEQYF.

This sequence joins TRBV4-2 and TRBJ2-7. Germline CDR1 reads LGHNA; CDR2 reads YNFKEQ. This CDR3 is 15 amino acids long. CDR3 residues: CASSQDLAESYEQYF.

The chain recombines TRBV7-9 with TRBJ1-4; checking the TCRdb D call of TRBD1 is not possible without DNA. Germline V CDR1 and CDR2: SEHNR, FQNEAQ (reference sequence). This CDR3 comprises 14 residues. The CDR3 here is CASSSGQGYEKLFF. The variable domain in full, completed from reference TRBV7-9 and TRBJ1-4, reads DTGVSQNPRHKITKRGQNVTFRCDPISEHNRLYWYRQTLGQGPEFLTYFQNEAQLEKSRLLSDRFSAERPKGSFSTLEIQRTEQGDSAMYLCASSSGQGYEKLFFGSGTQLSVL.

J is TRBJ2-5 and V is TRBV18. There are 13 residues in the CDR3. Per the germline V gene, CDR1 is KGHSH and CDR2 is LQKENI. The CDR3 sequence: CASSPPQGETQYF.

Considering frequency, this clonotype is medium-sized. The chain carries TRBV4-3 and TRBJ2-7. This CDR3 comprises 15 residues. Germline V gene sequence: CDR1 LGHNA, CDR2 YSLEER. CDR3 residues: CASSQGAEENYEQYF.

The V gene is TRBV9, the J gene TRBJ1-3. The CDR3 loop spans 15 amino acids. Germline CDR1 is SGDLS and CDR2 is YYNGEE. CDR3 sequence: CASSVAGVSGNTIYF.

This chain links TRBV14 with TRBJ1-1. The V gene's germline CDR1 is SGHDN and CDR2 FVKESK. The CDR3 length is 14 residues. This CDR3 is CASSLVGVNTEAFF.

This clonotype is classed as medium-sized by frequency. This chain joins TRBV10-2 and TRBJ1-3; TCRdb outputs TRBD1, but without DNA this stays unchecked. The CDR3 is 15 amino acids. The germline gives CDR1 WSHSY, CDR2 SAAADI. This CDR3 reads CASSGDRISGNTIYF.

The chain is built from TRBV29-1 and TRBJ2-1; TCRdb's D gene call, TRBD2, goes unchecked for lack of DNA. In germline, CDR1 is SQVTM, CDR2 ANQGSEA. The CDR3 runs to 14 residues. CDR3 residues: CSVVPPRETNEQFF.

The J gene is TRBJ1-2, the V gene TRBV5-6; TCRdb outputs TRBD1, but without DNA this stays unchecked. CDR3 length: 15 amino acids. Germline CDR1 is SGHDT and CDR2 is YYEEEE. This chain's CDR3 is CASSPGTAKNYGYTF. The entire variable domain, with the rest obtained from reference TRBV5-6 and TRBJ1-2, is as follows: DAGVTQSPTHLIKTRGQQVTLRCSPKSGHDTVSWYQQALGQGPQFIFQYYEEEERQRGNFPDRFSGHQFPNYSSELNVNALLLGDSALYLCASSPGTAKNYGYTFGSGTRLTVV.

The V gene is TRBV29-1, the J gene TRBJ2-5; TCRdb calls TRBD1, which cannot be checked without DNA. CDR1 and CDR2 from the germline V gene are SQVTM and ANQGSEA. The CDR3 covers 12 residues. CDR3 sequence reads: CSMRGTGETQYF.

The chain has TRBV7-9 and TRBJ2-3; lacking DNA, the TRBD1 call made by TCRdb goes unchecked. This CDR3 region has 16 residues. Germline assignment: CDR1 SEHNR and CDR2 FQNEAQ (reference sequence). The CDR3 loop is CASSPTHQGTTDTQYF. The variable domain in full, completed from reference TRBV7-9 and TRBJ2-3, reads DTGVSQNPRHKITKRGQNVTFRCDPISEHNRLYWYRQTLGQGPEFLTYFQNEAQLEKSRLLSDRFSAERPKGSFSTLEIQRTEQGDSAMYLCASSPTHQGTTDTQYFGPGTRLTVL.